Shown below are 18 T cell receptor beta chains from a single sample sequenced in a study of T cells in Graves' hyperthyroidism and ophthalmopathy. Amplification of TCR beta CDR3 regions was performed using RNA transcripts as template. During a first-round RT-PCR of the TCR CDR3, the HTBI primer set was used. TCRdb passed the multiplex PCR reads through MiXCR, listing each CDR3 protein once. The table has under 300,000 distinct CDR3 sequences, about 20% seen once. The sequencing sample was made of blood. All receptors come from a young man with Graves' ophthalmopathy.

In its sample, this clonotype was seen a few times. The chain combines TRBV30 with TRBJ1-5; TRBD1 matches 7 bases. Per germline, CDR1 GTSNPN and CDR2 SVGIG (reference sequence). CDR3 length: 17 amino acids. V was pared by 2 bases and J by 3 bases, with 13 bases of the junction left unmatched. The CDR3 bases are TGTGCCTGGAGTCGAGGGACAGCGCAGGGAATCAATCAGCCCCAGCATTTT. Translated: CAWSRGTAQGINQPQHF.

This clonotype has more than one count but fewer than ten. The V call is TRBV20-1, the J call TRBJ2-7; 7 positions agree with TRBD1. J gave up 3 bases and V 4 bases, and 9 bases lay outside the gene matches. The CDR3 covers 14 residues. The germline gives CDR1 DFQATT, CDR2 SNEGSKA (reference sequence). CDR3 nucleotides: TGCAGTGCTATTTCTTCCGGGGACAGCTACGAGCAGTACTTC. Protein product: CSAISSGDSYEQYF.

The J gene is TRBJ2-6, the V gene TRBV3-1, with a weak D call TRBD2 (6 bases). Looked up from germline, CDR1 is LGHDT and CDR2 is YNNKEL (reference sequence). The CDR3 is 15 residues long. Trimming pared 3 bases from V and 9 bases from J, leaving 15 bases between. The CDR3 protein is CASSQGRRGFNVLTF. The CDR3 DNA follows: TGTGCCAGCAGCCAGGGCCGTCGGGGGTTCAACGTCCTGACTTTC.

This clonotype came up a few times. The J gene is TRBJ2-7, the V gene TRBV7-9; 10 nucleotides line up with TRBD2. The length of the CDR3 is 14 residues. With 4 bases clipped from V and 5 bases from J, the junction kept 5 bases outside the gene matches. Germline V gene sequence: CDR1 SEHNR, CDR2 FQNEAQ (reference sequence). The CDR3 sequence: CASSYPSGSHEQYF. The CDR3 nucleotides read TGTGCCAGCAGCTACCCTAGCGGGAGCCACGAGCAGTACTTC.

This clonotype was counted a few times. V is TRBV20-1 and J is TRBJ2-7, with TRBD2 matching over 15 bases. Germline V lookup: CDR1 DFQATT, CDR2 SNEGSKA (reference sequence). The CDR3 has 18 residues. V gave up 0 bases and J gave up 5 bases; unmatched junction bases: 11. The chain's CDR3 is CSARDRGGLAGGSHEQYF. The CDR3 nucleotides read TGCAGTGCTAGAGACCGGGGGGGACTAGCGGGAGGTTCCCACGAGCAGTACTTC.

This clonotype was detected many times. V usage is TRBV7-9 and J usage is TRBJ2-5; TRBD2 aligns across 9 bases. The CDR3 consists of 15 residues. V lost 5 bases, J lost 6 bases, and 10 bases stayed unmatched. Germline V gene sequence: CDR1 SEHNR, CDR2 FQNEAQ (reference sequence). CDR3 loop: CASSPLAGGPKTQYF. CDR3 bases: TGTGCCAGCAGCCCATTGGCGGGAGGGCCGAAGACCCAGTACTTC. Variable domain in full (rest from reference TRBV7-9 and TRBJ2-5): DTGVSQNPRHKITKRGQNVTFRCDPISEHNRLYWYRQTLGQGPEFLTYFQNEAQLEKSRLLSDRFSAERPKGSFSTLEIQRTEQGDSAMYLCASSPLAGGPKTQYFGPGTRLLVL.

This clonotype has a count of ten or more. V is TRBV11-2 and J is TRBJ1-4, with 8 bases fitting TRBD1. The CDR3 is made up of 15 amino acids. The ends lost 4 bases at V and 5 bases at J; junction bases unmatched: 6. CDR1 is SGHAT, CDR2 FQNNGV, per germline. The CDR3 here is CASSSTGVRNEKLFF. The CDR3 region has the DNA TGTGCCAGCAGCTCGACAGGGGTTAGGAATGAAAAACTGTTTTTT.

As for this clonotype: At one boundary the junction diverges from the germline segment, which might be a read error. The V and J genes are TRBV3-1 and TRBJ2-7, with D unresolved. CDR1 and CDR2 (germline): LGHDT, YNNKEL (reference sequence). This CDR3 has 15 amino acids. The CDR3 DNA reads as TGTGCCAGCAACCAAGGAATAGCTTCCTCCTACGAGCAGTACTTC. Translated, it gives CASNQGIASSYEQYF.

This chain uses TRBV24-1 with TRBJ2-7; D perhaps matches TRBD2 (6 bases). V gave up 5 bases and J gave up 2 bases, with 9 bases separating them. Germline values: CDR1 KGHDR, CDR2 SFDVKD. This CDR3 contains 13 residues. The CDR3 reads CATSGAGTYEQYF. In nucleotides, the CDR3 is TGTGCCACCAGTGGTGCGGGGACCTACGAGCAGTACTTC.

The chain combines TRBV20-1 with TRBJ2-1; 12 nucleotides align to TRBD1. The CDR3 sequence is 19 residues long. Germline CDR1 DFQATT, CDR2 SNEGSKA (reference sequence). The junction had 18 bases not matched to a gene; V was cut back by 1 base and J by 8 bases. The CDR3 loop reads CSARGYGPAGTGGADEQFF. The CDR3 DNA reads TGCAGTGCTAGAGGATATGGTCCAGCCGGGACAGGGGGCGCGGATGAGCAGTTCTTC.

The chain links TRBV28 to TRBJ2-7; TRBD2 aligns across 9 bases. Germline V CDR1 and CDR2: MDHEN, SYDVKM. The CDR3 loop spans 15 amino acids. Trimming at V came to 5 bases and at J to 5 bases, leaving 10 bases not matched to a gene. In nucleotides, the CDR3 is TGTGCCAGCAGTACTTATAGCGGGAGTTTAAACGAGCAGTACTTC. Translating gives CASSTYSGSLNEQYF.

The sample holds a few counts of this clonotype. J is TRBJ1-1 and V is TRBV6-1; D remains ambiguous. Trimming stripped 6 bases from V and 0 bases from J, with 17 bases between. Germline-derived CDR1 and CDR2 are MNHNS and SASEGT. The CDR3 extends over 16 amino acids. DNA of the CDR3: TGTGCCAGCAGCCGAGGATACGGGCGAATGAACACTGAAGCTTTCTTT. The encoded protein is CASSRGYGRMNTEAFF.

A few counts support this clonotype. CDR3 amino acids: CASNLGLNTEAFF. For the CDR3, the DNA is TGTGCCAGTAATTTGGGCTTGAACACTGAAGCTTTCTTT. The V call is TRBV19, the J call TRBJ1-1; no definite D call. CDR1 and CDR2 from the germline V gene are LNHDA and SQIVND (reference sequence). CDR3 length: 13 amino acids. V lost 7 bases, J lost 0 bases, and 9 bases lay in between.

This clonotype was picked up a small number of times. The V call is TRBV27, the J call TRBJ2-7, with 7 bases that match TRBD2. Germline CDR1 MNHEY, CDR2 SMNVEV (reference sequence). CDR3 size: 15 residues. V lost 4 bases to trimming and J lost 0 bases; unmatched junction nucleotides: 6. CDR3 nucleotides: TGTGCCAGCAGTTCCCCCCGACTAGCCTCCTACGAGCAGTACTTC. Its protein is CASSSPRLASYEQYF.

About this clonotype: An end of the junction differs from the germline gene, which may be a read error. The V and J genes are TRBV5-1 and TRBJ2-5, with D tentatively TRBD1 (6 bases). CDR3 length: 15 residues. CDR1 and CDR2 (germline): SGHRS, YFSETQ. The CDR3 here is CASSSPGTNPKTQYF. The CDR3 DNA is TGTGCCAGCAGCTCCCCCGGGACAAATCCAAAGACCCAGTACTTC.

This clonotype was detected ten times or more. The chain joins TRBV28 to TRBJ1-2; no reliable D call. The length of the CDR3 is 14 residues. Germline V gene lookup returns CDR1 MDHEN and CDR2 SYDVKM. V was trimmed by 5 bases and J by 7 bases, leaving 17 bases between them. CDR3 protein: CASSTRRGKAGYTF. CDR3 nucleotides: TGTGCCAGCAGTACCCGTCGGGGTAAGGCTGGCTACACCTTC.

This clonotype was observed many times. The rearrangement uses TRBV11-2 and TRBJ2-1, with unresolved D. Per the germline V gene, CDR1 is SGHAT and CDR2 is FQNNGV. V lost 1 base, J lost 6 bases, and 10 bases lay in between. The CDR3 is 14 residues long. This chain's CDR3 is CASSLVQTINEQFF. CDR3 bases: TGTGCCAGCAGCTTAGTACAGACAATCAATGAGCAGTTCTTC.

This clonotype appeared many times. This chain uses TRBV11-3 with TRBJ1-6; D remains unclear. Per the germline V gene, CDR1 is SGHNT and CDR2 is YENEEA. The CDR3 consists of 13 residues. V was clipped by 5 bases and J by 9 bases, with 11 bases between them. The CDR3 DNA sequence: TGTGCCAGCAGCCAGATCCGGGCTTCACCCCTCCACTTT. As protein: CASSQIRASPLHF.